Listed below are T cell receptor beta chains from one sample, sequenced in a study of identical twins. TCRdb independently ran MiXCR on the 5' RACE reads; one entry per CDR3 protein. The data show roughly 290,000 distinct CDR3 sequences, with roughly 8.6% seen just once and approximately 2.1% held by the top ten. These data also featured in a second study, about yellow fever vaccine responses in identical twins.

The sample consisted of memory (CD45RO+) T cells sorted from blood. The source of these receptors is a woman aged 18-35 years in good health. Both conserved end residues are trimmed from each CDR3. D genes are given only for firm matches.

v_gene	j_gene	d_gene	CDR3aa
TRBV5-6	TRBJ2-5	NA	ASSHSGPLQETQY
TRBV29-1	TRBJ2-4	NA	SVVPGTGVGAKNIQY
TRBV3-1	TRBJ2-3	NA	ASSQGDFGGDTQY
TRBV14	TRBJ2-2	TRBD1	ASSRQGAFGELF
TRBV6-1	TRBJ2-1	TRBD1	ATTYETGHEQF
TRBV6-1	TRBJ1-5	NA	ASSQTGPGQPQH
TRBV14	TRBJ1-1	NA	ASSQAGRVNLNTEAF
TRBV28	TRBJ2-3	TRBD2	ASSSPRGGANTDTQY
TRBV4-1	TRBJ1-3	NA	ASSQREGGNTIY
TRBV29-1	TRBJ1-1	NA	SVDRGATEAF
TRBV5-8	TRBJ2-7	TRBD1	ASSDRDRGREQY
TRBV14	TRBJ2-3	NA	ASSQEEGDSSTDTQY
TRBV12-3/TRBV12-4	TRBJ1-6	NA	ASNRDSSNSPLH
TRBV20-1	TRBJ2-3	NA	SASVSTTDTQY
TRBV12-3/TRBV12-4	TRBJ2-5	TRBD1	ASTQGAIGGETQY
TRBV19	TRBJ1-2	NA	ASSIIGSYGYT
TRBV5-1	TRBJ2-7	NA	ASSPPGQRNYEQY
TRBV27	TRBJ2-7	NA	ASSLFAGPVCEQY
TRBV28	TRBJ2-2	NA	ASSLEGGGTGELF
TRBV5-4	TRBJ2-1	TRBD2	ASRGLAGGWNEQF
TRBV28	TRBJ1-5	TRBD1	ASRLIGTGNQPQH
TRBV14	TRBJ2-3	TRBD1	ASSQGQGYWTDTQY
TRBV11-2	TRBJ1-1	NA	ASSLDQIHEAF
TRBV7-8	TRBJ2-1	NA	ASSFDPNEQF
TRBV5-1	TRBJ2-3	NA	ASSLASVTDTQY
TRBV5-8	TRBJ2-3	NA	ASSHYLSGDTQY
TRBV5-1	TRBJ2-3	TRBD1	ASSRDRGRGGDTDTQY
TRBV2	TRBJ1-1	NA	ASSPSHRENTEAF
TRBV28	TRBJ1-5	NA	ASSSQQPQH
TRBV5-1	TRBJ2-4	NA	ASSWSSVDKNIQY
TRBV9	TRBJ1-6	NA	ASSQGPTNSPLH
TRBV9	TRBJ2-3	TRBD2	ASSVVAGGGDTQY
TRBV12-3/TRBV12-4	TRBJ2-1	NA	ASSFSWEGEQF
TRBV29-1	TRBJ2-1	NA	SVESMGNNNEQF
TRBV3-1	TRBJ2-2	TRBD1	ASSQRTGGTGELF
TRBV20-1	TRBJ2-1	NA	SARPRKNEQF
TRBV25-1	TRBJ1-1	NA	ASSDGLRYGGNTEAF
TRBV6-2/TRBV6-3	TRBJ2-3	NA	ASSYGRGAIRGSTSTDTQY
TRBV11-2	TRBJ2-3	TRBD2	ASTLAGEPDTQY
TRBV10-3	TRBJ2-3	TRBD2	AISIAGDTQY
TRBV25-1	TRBJ1-1	NA	ASSEIISDNTNTEAF
TRBV20-1	TRBJ2-5	TRBD1	SARNRGRWETQY
TRBV6-4	TRBJ2-2	NA	ASSESPNKVAGELF
TRBV12-3/TRBV12-4	TRBJ2-6	NA	ASSQVTGAPGANVLT
TRBV6-5	TRBJ2-1	TRBD2	ASSHPGLAGPNEQF
TRBV12-3/TRBV12-4	TRBJ1-1	TRBD1	ASSRGQGAEAF
TRBV9	TRBJ2-7	NA	ASSFRATSYEQY
TRBV5-1	TRBJ2-7	TRBD2	ASSDRGGSYEQY
TRBV10-3	TRBJ2-7	TRBD2	AIRSSGSDEQY
TRBV15	TRBJ1-1	NA	ATSRASSLTEAF